The 19 T cell receptor beta chains below were found in one sample sequenced in a study of T cell clonotyping in hematopoietic cell transplantation. TCRdb's copy holds only in-frame clones and misses some; the assay was immunoSEQ multiplex PCR. The data hold around 12,000 clones, with about 86% observed a single time. The sample here was PBMCs, taken 100 days after allogeneic stem cell transplant. These receptors were taken from a female patient between 40 and 50 years old who had an allogeneic stem cell transplant from a related donor, so T cells may come from the graft donor. Some clones in this sample may be carry-over from other donors' samples.

The gene calls are TRBV7-9 and TRBJ2-5; D is perhaps TRBD2 (6 bases). The V and J ends lost 3 bases and 3 bases respectively, with 14 bases between them. Germline assignment: CDR1 SEHNR and CDR2 FQNEAQ (reference sequence). The CDR3 is 15 residues long. The CDR3 is CASSLELAMEETQYF. The DNA of the CDR3 is TGTGCCAGCAGCTTGGAGCTAGCGATGGAAGAGACCCAGTACTTC.

V is TRBV7-9 and J is TRBJ2-7; tentatively, D is TRBD2 (5 bases). This CDR3 region has 14 residues. CDR1 and CDR2 (germline): SEHNR, FQNEAQ (reference sequence). Trimming removed 3 bases at V and 6 bases at J, with 15 bases between. CDR3 in DNA: TGTGCCAGCAGCTTGAATCTGGGAGTGGGCGAGCAGTACTTC. Its protein is CASSLNLGVGEQYF.

V gene TRBV30 combines with J gene TRBJ2-5; the match to TRBD2 covers 8 bases. Germline trimming cut 3 bases from V and 4 bases from J; bases unmatched to any gene: 10. Germline values: CDR1 GTSNPN, CDR2 SVGIG (reference sequence). The CDR3 is 15 residues long. The CDR3 here is CAWRTLGGERETQYF. CDR3 DNA: TGTGCCTGGAGGACTCTCGGGGGGGAGCGAGAGACCCAGTACTTC. The whole variable domain, remainder taken from reference TRBV30 and TRBJ2-5, is SQTIHQWPATLVQPVGSPLSLECTVEGTSNPNLYWYRQAAGRGLQLLFYSVGIGQISSEVPQNLSASRPQDRQFILSSKKLLLSDSGFYLCAWRTLGGERETQYFGPGTRLLVL.

This chain joins TRBV30 and TRBJ1-5; D ambiguous. This CDR3 has 13 residues. The V end was cut by 1 base, the J end by 0 bases, with 4 bases between. Germline V gene data show CDR1 as GTSNPN and CDR2 as SVGIG (reference sequence). The CDR3 loop is CAWSAVSNQPQHF. The CDR3 nucleotides read TGTGCCTGGAGTGCGGTTAGCAATCAGCCCCAGCATTTT.

This clone has a single count. The rearrangement uses TRBV4-1 and TRBJ1-4; D ambiguous. The CDR3 extends over 14 amino acids. The V end was cut by 4 bases, the J end by 4 bases, with 10 bases between. Per germline, CDR1 MGHRA and CDR2 YSYEKL. The CDR3 DNA reads as TGCGCCAGCAGCCTTACCCAGAATAATGAAAAACTGTTTTTT. Its translation: CASSLTQNNEKLFF.

This sequence joins TRBV7-8 and TRBJ1-4; D might be TRBD1 (5 bases). There are 15 residues in the CDR3. V lost 5 bases to trimming and J lost 3 bases, with 13 bases between them. Germline V lookup: CDR1 SGHVS, CDR2 FQNEAQ. CDR3 nucleotide sequence: TGTGCCAGCAGCCCCTTGACAGAACCTAATGAAAAACTGTTTTTT. Translation gives CASSPLTEPNEKLFF. The variable domain in full, with the rest retrieved from reference TRBV7-8 and TRBJ1-4, is GAGVSQSPRYKVAKRGQDVALRCDPISGHVSLFWYQQALGQGPEFLTYFQNEAQLDKSGLPSDRFFAERPEGSVSTLKIQRTQQEDSAVYLCASSPLTEPNEKLFFGSGTQLSVL.

The rearrangement links TRBV27 to TRBJ1-2; TRBD1 matches at 7 bases. From germline, CDR1 is MNHEY and CDR2 SMNVEV (reference sequence). The V segment lost 5 bases and the J segment 6 bases; nucleotides outside the gene matches: 6. CDR3 size: 13 residues. The DNA of the CDR3 is TGTGCCAGCAGTGCTTCAGGGGGAGATGGCTACACCTTC. Protein sequence: CASSASGGDGYTF.

Here the CDR3 DNA reads TGTGCCAGCAGCGCAGAGACAGGGGCGTTCTCTGGAAACACCATATATTTT. Residues: CASSAETGAFSGNTIYF. This sequence joins TRBV9 and TRBJ1-3; 8 nucleotides agree with TRBD1. The CDR3 has 17 residues. The V segment lost 3 bases and the J segment 0 bases; nucleotides outside the gene matches: 8. Germline CDR1 and CDR2: SGDLS and YYNGEE.

The V and J genes are TRBV5-4 and TRBJ2-5; the D gene is possibly TRBD1 (5 bases). The better agreement between TRBJ2-7 and the DNA end casts doubt on the J call. The CDR3 is 14 residues long. Germline-derived CDR1 and CDR2 are SGHNT and YYREEE (reference sequence). The CDR3 nucleotides are TGTGCCAGCAGCTCGGAATTCAGGGCTTACGAGCAGTACTTC. This gives the protein CASSSEFRAYEQYF.

V and J are TRBV5-6 and TRBJ1-6; TRBD1 might be the D (5 bases). V was shortened by 1 base and J by 8 bases, with 19 bases between the two germline ends. CDR3 length: 17 amino acids. CDR1 SGHDT and CDR2 YYEEEE come from the germline V gene. CDR3 bases: TGTGCCAGCAGCTTGTATCCTTTAGGACACTGGGATTCACCCCTCCACTTT. It codes for CASSLYPLGHWDSPLHF.

V and J are TRBV19 and TRBJ1-2; D is perhaps TRBD1 (5 bases). The CDR3 contains 12 residues. V lost 2 bases to trimming and J lost 8 bases, with 9 bases between them. Germline CDR1 LNHDA, CDR2 SQIVND (reference sequence). CDR3 protein: CASSILGEGYTF. In nucleotides, the CDR3 is TGTGCCAGTAGTATACTGGGGGAAGGCTACACCTTC.

This chain links TRBV30 with TRBJ1-5, with TRBD1 matching over 8 bases. With 3 bases clipped from V and 6 bases from J, the junction kept 7 bases outside the gene matches. This CDR3 comprises 14 residues. Germline V gene lookup returns CDR1 GTSNPN and CDR2 SVGIG (reference sequence). The CDR3 coding sequence is TGTGCCTGGAGCGGTGGGACAGGCAGTCAGCCCCAGCATTTT. Protein sequence: CAWSGGTGSQPQHF.

The rearrangement joins TRBV29-1 to TRBJ2-3, with D possibly matching TRBD1 (6 bases). The CDR3 extends over 15 amino acids. CDR1 SQVTM and CDR2 ANQGSEA come from the germline V gene. V was cut by 7 bases and J by 5 bases, with 22 bases left in between. The DNA for the CDR3 is TGCAGCGCCGTAAACAGGGCGCAGCAGGGAGATACGCAGTATTTT. It translates to CSAVNRAQQGDTQYF.

Here the CDR3 reads CASSTYGTTVPTDTQYF. CDR3 sequence (DNA): TGTGCCAGTAGTACCTATGGGACTACCGTTCCCACAGATACGCAGTATTTT. This chain connects TRBV19 to TRBJ2-3; 7 bases agree with TRBD2. Germline V gene sequence: CDR1 LNHDA, CDR2 SQIVND (reference sequence). Germline trimming cut 4 bases from V and 2 bases from J; bases unmatched to any gene: 12. This CDR3 has 17 amino acids.

V usage is TRBV29-1 and J usage is TRBJ2-7, with 10 bases fitting TRBD1. CDR1 is SQVTM and CDR2 is ANQGSEA in the germline V gene. The CDR3 has 14 residues. Losses at the gene ends were 4 bases for V and 6 bases for J; bases not matched to a gene: 9. The CDR3 DNA sequence: TGCAGCGTTGCACCGACAGGGGGCCAGGGCGAGCAGTACTTC. This encodes CSVAPTGGQGEQYF.

V gene TRBV11-3 combines with J gene TRBJ1-1; 11 bases are shared with TRBD1. Germline V gene lookup returns CDR1 SGHNT and CDR2 YENEEA. The CDR3 contains 18 residues. V lost 5 bases, J lost 1 base, and 12 bases stayed unmatched. For the CDR3, the DNA is TGTGCCAGCAGCCCTAGGACAGGGGGCGCTGGGGCGAACACTGAAGCTTTCTTT. Translating gives CASSPRTGGAGANTEAFF.

This rearrangement joins TRBV7-9 to TRBJ2-5; D not resolved. From germline, CDR1 is SEHNR and CDR2 FQNEAQ (reference sequence). There are 13 residues in the CDR3. Trimming removed 1 base from V and 13 bases from J, with 16 bases in between. The CDR3 sequence is CASSLDYQVPLYF. CDR3 in DNA: TGTGCCAGCAGCTTAGACTACCAGGTCCCGTTGTACTTC.

The chain couples TRBV9 to TRBJ2-3; 7 positions match TRBD1. Germline values: CDR1 SGDLS, CDR2 YYNGEE. The CDR3 has 16 residues. Trimming at V came to 3 bases and at J to 4 bases, leaving 11 bases not matched to a gene. CDR3 DNA: TGTGCCAGCAGCGGACAGAGACAGGGTGCGGCAGATACGCAGTATTTT. The encoded protein is CASSGQRQGAADTQYF.

The J gene is TRBJ1-2, the V gene TRBV19; D is unclear. The germline V gene encodes CDR1 LNHDA and CDR2 SQIVND (reference sequence). CDR3 size: 16 residues. Trimming took off 0 bases at V and 7 bases at J, with 18 bases between the two ends. The chain's CDR3 is CASSIEGAAPQVGYTF. In nucleotides, the CDR3 is TGTGCCAGTAGTATAGAAGGTGCGGCGCCGCAGGTTGGCTACACCTTC.